A selection of T cell receptor beta chains follows, all from one sample in a study of cytotoxic CD8 clonotypes in ibrutinib-treated CLL. Only in-frame clones appear in the TCRdb table, and some are missing; sequencing was by immunoSEQ multiplex PCR. The sample carries approximately 40,000 clones, about 70% recorded once. This sample comprised PBMCs, obtained at disease progression, from a patient treated with ibrutinib. These receptors all stem from a human donor with chronic lymphocytic leukemia. The CDR3 runs from the conserved cysteine through the conserved F or W. D genes are given only for firm matches. Clone size is stated in some rows and not others, as once, few, many or a class when expanded.

j_gene: TRBJ1-4; abundance: few; v_gene: TRBV18; d_gene: NA; CDR3nt: TGTGCCAGCTCACCACCGGATTGGATTGCAACTAATGAAAAACTGTTTTTT; CDR3aa: CASSPPDWIATNEKLFF
j_gene: TRBJ2-7; abundance: NA; v_gene: TRBV2; d_gene: TRBD2; CDR3nt: TGTGCCAGCAGAGGCCCTAGCGGGGGGTCCTCCTACGAGCAGTACTTC; CDR3aa: CASRGPSGGSSYEQYF
j_gene: TRBJ2-1; abundance: NA; v_gene: TRBV7-9; d_gene: NA; CDR3nt: TGTGCCAGCAGCTCCGGACCCGGGTCGGACAATGAGCAGTTCTTC; CDR3aa: CASSSGPGSDNEQFF
j_gene: TRBJ2-2; abundance: NA; v_gene: TRBV21-1; d_gene: NA; CDR3nt: TGTGCCAGCAGCAAATGGCGGGGAGAGGACACCGGGGAGCTGTTTTTT; CDR3aa: CASSKWRGEDTGELFF
j_gene: TRBJ1-4; abundance: NA; v_gene: TRBV7-9; d_gene: NA; CDR3nt: TGTGCCAGCAGCACCGGGGTAGATGGAGCTAATGAAAAACTGTTTTTT; CDR3aa: CASSTGVDGANEKLFF
j_gene: TRBJ1-5; abundance: once; v_gene: TRBV7-2; d_gene: NA; CDR3nt: TGTGCCAGCAGCTTGGGACCCAATAGCAATCAGCCCCAGCATTTT; CDR3aa: CASSLGPNSNQPQHF
j_gene: TRBJ1-1; abundance: few; v_gene: TRBV11-2; d_gene: NA; CDR3nt: TGTGCCAGCAGCCAAGCAGGACAGATGAACACTGAAGCTTTCTTT; CDR3aa: CASSQAGQMNTEAFF
j_gene: TRBJ2-1; abundance: NA; v_gene: TRBV6-6; d_gene: TRBD2; CDR3nt: TGTGCCAGCAGTGGTAGCGGGGGCTCCTACAATGAGCAGTTCTTC; CDR3aa: CASSGSGGSYNEQFF
j_gene: TRBJ2-7; abundance: once; v_gene: TRBV5-6; d_gene: TRBD2; CDR3nt: TGTGCCAGCAGCCGAAAACTAGCGGAGCACTCCTACGAGCAGTACTTC; CDR3aa: CASSRKLAEHSYEQYF
j_gene: TRBJ2-7; abundance: NA; v_gene: TRBV29-1; d_gene: NA; CDR3nt: TGCAGCGTACTCCAGGGGACCTACGAGCAGTACTTC; CDR3aa: CSVLQGTYEQYF
j_gene: TRBJ2-5; abundance: NA; v_gene: TRBV2; d_gene: NA; CDR3nt: TGTGCCAGCAGTGAACTGGGGTTAGAGACCCAGTACTTC; CDR3aa: CASSELGLETQYF
j_gene: TRBJ2-1; abundance: few; v_gene: TRBV19; d_gene: TRBD2; CDR3nt: TGTGCCAGTAGTGCTAGCGGGAGAGTTTACAATGAGCAGTTCTTC; CDR3aa: CASSASGRVYNEQFF
j_gene: TRBJ2-7; abundance: NA; v_gene: TRBV11-2; d_gene: NA; CDR3nt: TGTGCCAGCAACGAGAACAGGGTCCCCACCTACGAGCAGTACTTC; CDR3aa: CASNENRVPTYEQYF
j_gene: TRBJ1-2; abundance: once; v_gene: TRBV25-1; d_gene: NA; CDR3nt: TGTGCCAGCAGTGACCCCCGACAGACAAACTATGGCTACACCTTC; CDR3aa: CASSDPRQTNYGYTF
j_gene: TRBJ1-1; abundance: NA; v_gene: TRBV2; d_gene: NA; CDR3nt: TGTGCCAGCAGTGGACCTGTGGACACTGAAGCTTTCTTT; CDR3aa: CASSGPVDTEAFF
j_gene: TRBJ1-2; abundance: NA; v_gene: TRBV11-2; d_gene: NA; CDR3nt: TGTGCCAGCAGCACTACGAGCAATCAGGGCTACACCTTC; CDR3aa: CASSTTSNQGYTF
j_gene: TRBJ2-5; abundance: NA; v_gene: TRBV5-1; d_gene: NA; CDR3nt: TGCGCCAGCAGCGAATCAGAAGAGACCCAGTACTTC; CDR3aa: CASSESEETQYF
j_gene: TRBJ2-2; abundance: few; v_gene: TRBV27; d_gene: NA; CDR3nt: TGTGCCAGCAGCTTCATCACCGGGGAGCTGTTTTTT; CDR3aa: CASSFITGELFF
j_gene: TRBJ2-7; abundance: few; v_gene: TRBV2; d_gene: TRBD1; CDR3nt: TGTGCCATTAAGGGGACAGGGGGCCGGAACGAGCAGTACTTC; CDR3aa: CAIKGTGGRNEQYF
j_gene: TRBJ2-4; abundance: once; v_gene: TRBV5-6; d_gene: TRBD2; CDR3nt: TGTGCCAGCAGCTGGGCGAGCGGGACGGCCAAAAACATTCAGTACTTC; CDR3aa: CASSWASGTAKNIQYF
j_gene: TRBJ1-3; abundance: few; v_gene: TRBV5-6; d_gene: NA; CDR3nt: TGTGCCAGCAGCTTGATGGGGGCGGGAAACACCATATATTTT; CDR3aa: CASSLMGAGNTIYF
j_gene: TRBJ1-2; abundance: few; v_gene: TRBV6-5; d_gene: NA; CDR3nt: TGTGCCAGCAGTAGACAGGATAACTATGGCTACACCTTC; CDR3aa: CASSRQDNYGYTF
j_gene: TRBJ1-5; abundance: NA; v_gene: TRBV19; d_gene: TRBD1; CDR3nt: TGTGCCAGTAGTATAGGAGGGACAGGGGGGCAGCCCCAGCATTTT; CDR3aa: CASSIGGTGGQPQHF
j_gene: TRBJ2-1; abundance: NA; v_gene: TRBV12-2; d_gene: NA; CDR3nt: TGTGCAAGTCGCTTAGGGGCTAGGAGCGCATTCTCCTACAATGAGCAGTTCTTC; CDR3aa: CASRLGARSAFSYNEQFF
j_gene: TRBJ2-5; abundance: NA; v_gene: TRBV19; d_gene: NA; CDR3nt: TGTGCCAGTAGTACCAGACAGGTAGGGGAGACCCAGTACTTC; CDR3aa: CASSTRQVGETQYF
j_gene: TRBJ2-3; abundance: NA; v_gene: TRBV5-6; d_gene: TRBD2; CDR3nt: TGTGCCAGCAGCGCGACTAGCGGGCCGGCTAATACGCAGTATTTT; CDR3aa: CASSATSGPANTQYF
j_gene: TRBJ1-1; abundance: NA; v_gene: TRBV2; d_gene: NA; CDR3nt: TGTGCCAGCAGGGACAGCTGGATGAACACTGAAGCTTTCTTT; CDR3aa: CASRDSWMNTEAFF
j_gene: TRBJ2-7; abundance: NA; v_gene: TRBV14; d_gene: NA; CDR3nt: TGTGCCAGCAGCCAACCAGACAGCTACGAGCAGTACTTC; CDR3aa: CASSQPDSYEQYF
j_gene: TRBJ2-7; abundance: NA; v_gene: TRBV28; d_gene: NA; CDR3nt: TGTGCCAGCAGAAGAGGGGGCTCCTACGAGCAGTACTTC; CDR3aa: CASRRGGSYEQYF
j_gene: TRBJ2-3; abundance: NA; v_gene: TRBV7-9; d_gene: TRBD2; CDR3nt: TGTGCCAGCAGCTTAAGTAGTCGACTAGCGGGGGGGAGCACAGATACGCAGTATTTT; CDR3aa: CASSLSSRLAGGSTDTQYF
j_gene: TRBJ2-2; abundance: NA; v_gene: TRBV4-1; d_gene: NA; CDR3nt: TGCGCCAGCCTGGAATCGATGACCGGGGAGCTGTTTTTT; CDR3aa: CASLESMTGELFF
j_gene: TRBJ2-7; abundance: NA; v_gene: TRBV28; d_gene: NA; CDR3nt: TGTGCCAGCAGTTTGACAGGGAGGTCCTACGAGCAGTACTTC; CDR3aa: CASSLTGRSYEQYF
j_gene: TRBJ2-3; abundance: few; v_gene: TRBV6-1; d_gene: NA; CDR3nt: TGTGCCAGCAGTGAGCAGGGTCAAGGAGGGGCGCAGTATTTT; CDR3aa: CASSEQGQGGAQYF
j_gene: TRBJ1-1; abundance: NA; v_gene: TRBV11-3; d_gene: NA; CDR3nt: TGTGCCAGCAGCTTAGGGTCAGGGGCTGGGACTGAAGCTTTCTTT; CDR3aa: CASSLGSGAGTEAFF
j_gene: TRBJ2-7; abundance: NA; v_gene: TRBV6-5; d_gene: TRBD1; CDR3nt: TGTGCCAGCAGATCGACAGGGGGCTTATACGAGCAGTACTTC; CDR3aa: CASRSTGGLYEQYF
j_gene: TRBJ1-1; abundance: NA; v_gene: TRBV6-1; d_gene: NA; CDR3nt: TGTGCCAGCAGTACAGACTTGAACACTGAAGCTTTCTTT; CDR3aa: CASSTDLNTEAFF
j_gene: TRBJ2-7; abundance: NA; v_gene: TRBV4-1; d_gene: NA; CDR3nt: TGCGCCAGCAGCCAGGGGAGTTCTGCCTACGAGCAGTACTTC; CDR3aa: CASSQGSSAYEQYF